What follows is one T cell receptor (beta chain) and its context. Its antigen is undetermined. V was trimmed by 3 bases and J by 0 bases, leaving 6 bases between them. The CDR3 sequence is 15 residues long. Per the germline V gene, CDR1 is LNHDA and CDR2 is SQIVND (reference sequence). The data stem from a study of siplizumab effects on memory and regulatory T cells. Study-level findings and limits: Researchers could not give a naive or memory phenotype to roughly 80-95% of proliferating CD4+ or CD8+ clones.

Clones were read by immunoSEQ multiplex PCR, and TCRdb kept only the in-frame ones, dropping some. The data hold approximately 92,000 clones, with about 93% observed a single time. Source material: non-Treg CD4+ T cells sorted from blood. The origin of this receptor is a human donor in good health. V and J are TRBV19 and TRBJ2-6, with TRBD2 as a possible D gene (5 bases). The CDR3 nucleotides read TGTGCCAGTAGTATCGGGGTCTCTGGGGCCAACGTCCTGACTTTC. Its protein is CASSIGVSGANVLTF.